This T cell receptor beta chain is drawn from a study of human T cells and chemical hapten exposure. Turning to the study itself: While the approximately 24-week study was under way, patients received diphenylcyclopropenone on the scalp every week.

Using its own MiXCR run on the RACE reads, TCRdb lists one record per CDR3 protein. The sample consists of about 99,000 distinct CDR3 sequences, under 15% of them appearing once. Time point meaning: patch test 1, 2 weeks after DPC sensitization. Treatment indicated: therapeutic diphenylcyclopropenone sensitization with weekly scalp DPC. In germline, CDR1 is MDHEN, CDR2 SYDVKM. V lost 6 bases and J 9 bases, leaving 15 bases between the germline ends. This CDR3 has 14 amino acids. The chain recombines TRBV28 with TRBJ1-6, with a possible D match to TRBD1 (6 bases). This material consisted of whole blood, taken in connection with sensitization to the hapten diphenylcyclopropenone (DPC). The clonotype was recovered from a woman aged 40 to 49 with alopecia areata. Some clones in this sample may be carry-over from other donors' samples. Here the CDR3 reads CASRRSNRVSPLHF. The CDR3 bases are TGTGCCAGCAGGAGGTCGAACAGGGTTTCACCCCTCCACTTT.